This TCR beta chain was profiled in a study of TIL therapy for anti-PD-1-resistant metastatic lung cancer (dated by TCRdb to the early 2020s). With respect to the entire study: Tumors were harvested before any PD-1/PD-L1 blockade; patients then received nivolumab, and those progressing received lymphodepletion, expanded TIL infusion and IL-2. A median age of 54 years (range about 35-85) and a median tumor PD-L1 proportion score of 6% to 7% were recorded among enrolled patients. The cohort was composed predominantly of lung adenocarcinoma, with a few EGFR-mutant and two ALK-rearranged tumors included, and half of patients were identified as current or former smokers. Across the cohort, whole-exome sequencing showed a median non-synonymous tumor mutation burden of roughly 1.5 mutations per megabase. Tumor and peripheral blood T cell receptor beta sequencing was used to track clonotypes across tumor, expanded TIL product and serial blood samples. What the study reported, not specific to this receptor: Generalizability was limited because the cohort was highly selected, with more treatment-naive, never-smoker and oncogene-addicted patients included than is typical. The study protocol defined all tumor marker inferences as exploratory. Infused TIL clonotypes partially replaced the baseline peripheral repertoire then decayed over months, with no apparent association between persistence and response.

TCR beta CDR3 regions were amplified from genomic DNA with the immunoSEQ v3 hsTCRB kit using bias-controlled multiplex PCR. An Illumina NextSeq 500 was used to sequence the TCR libraries, reaching around 1.8 million read pairs at survey level or roughly 5-6.5 million at deep level. Per the authors' processing: V, D and J genes were assigned, non-productive sequences were removed, and clonality was reported by immunoSEQ Analyzer software. Repertoires were compared by productive Simpson clonality and by the Morisita overlap index of productive TRB rearrangements between infused TIL and blood. The absolute count of a clonotype in blood was estimated by multiplying the lymphocyte count by the CD3+ fraction and by the productive frequency of the clone. Imported from immuneACCESS, the table was reduced by TCRdb to in-frame sequences with V and J called. These copies leave out some clones; in studies compared against another copy, an unresolved V gene accounts for under half, and the cause of the remainder is not known. The D gene and trimming were derived from the DNA, and the V and J assignments and clone size from that table. The sample data list about 18,000 clones, and around four fifths of these were observed just once. 2.2% of the sample is taken by the ten largest.

The time point tag for this specimen amounts to: pre-treatment sample, taken before nivolumab and TIL therapy. Between October 2017 and January 2020, a dual-center phase I trial enrolled adults who had stage 4 NSCLC. The samples were obtained from a phase I trial that was single-arm and open-label and tested tumor-infiltrating lymphocyte therapy combined with nivolumab in advanced non-small cell lung cancer. Blood mononuclear cells from EDTA tubes were separated on a Ficoll gradient and snap-frozen as pellets, and DNA was extracted from the cells using a Qiagen mini-prep kit. To note about this clone: The target of this receptor is not known. Per-base quality was not reported, and no clone a single base away is much larger than it.

The sequence was collected from a person aged 25 to 80 with non-small cell lung cancer. The sample consisted of blood, taken at baseline.

The bases read TGTGCCAGCAGTGAGAGGTTGTTTAGCACAGATACGCAGTATTTT. This translates into CASSERLFSTDTQYF. The V and J segments used are TRBV6-4 and TRBJ2-3; confidence is insufficient to name the D gene. Taken from the germline V gene, the CDR1 and CDR2 loops are MRHNA and SNTAGT. V loses 3 bases of germline sequence and J loses 0 bases, and the interval between the two ends is 10 bases. The CDR3 sequence holds 15 residues, the cysteine and phenylalanine included. The entry retains the CDR3 DNA only, 45 bases that are in frame from base 1.